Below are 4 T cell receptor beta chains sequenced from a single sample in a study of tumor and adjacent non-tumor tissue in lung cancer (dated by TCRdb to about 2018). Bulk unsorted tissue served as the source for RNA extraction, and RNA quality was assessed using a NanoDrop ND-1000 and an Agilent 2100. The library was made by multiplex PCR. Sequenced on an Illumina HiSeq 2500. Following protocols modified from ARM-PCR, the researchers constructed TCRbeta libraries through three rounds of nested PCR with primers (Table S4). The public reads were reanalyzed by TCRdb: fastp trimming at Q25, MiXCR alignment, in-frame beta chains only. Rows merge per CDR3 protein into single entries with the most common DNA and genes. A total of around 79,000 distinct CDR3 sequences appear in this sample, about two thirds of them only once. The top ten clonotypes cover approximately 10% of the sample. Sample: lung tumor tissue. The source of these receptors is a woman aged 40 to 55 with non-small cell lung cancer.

The CDR3 is CASRGGRCSGNTIYF. For the CDR3, the DNA is TGTGCCAGCAGGGGAGGGAGATGCTCTGGAAACACCATATATTTT. The chain employs TRBV12-3 or TRBV12-4 and TRBJ1-3, with D unclear. CDR3 length: 15 amino acids. The V and J ends lost 6 bases and 0 bases respectively, with 12 bases between them.

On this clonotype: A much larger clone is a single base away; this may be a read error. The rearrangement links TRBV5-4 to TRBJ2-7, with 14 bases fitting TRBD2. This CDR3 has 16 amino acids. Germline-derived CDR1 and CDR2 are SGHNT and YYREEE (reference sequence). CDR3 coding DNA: TGTGCCAGCAGTTCGGGACTAGCGGGAGAGGGTTACGAGCACTACTTC. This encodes CASSSGLAGEGYEHYF.

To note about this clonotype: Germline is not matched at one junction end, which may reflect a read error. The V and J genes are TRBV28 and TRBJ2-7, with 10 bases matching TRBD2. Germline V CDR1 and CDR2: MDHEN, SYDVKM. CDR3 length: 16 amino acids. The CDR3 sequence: CASCLMASGSLGEQYF. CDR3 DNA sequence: TGTGCCAGCTGTTTGATGGCTAGCGGGAGTCTAGGCGAGCAGTATTTC. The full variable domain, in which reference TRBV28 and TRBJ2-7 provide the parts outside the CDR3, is DVKVTQSSRYLVKRTGEKVFLECVQDMDHENMFWYRQDPGLGLRLIYFSYDVKMKEKGDIPEGYSVSREKKERFSLILESASTNQTSMYLCASCLMASGSLGEQYFGPGTRLTVT.

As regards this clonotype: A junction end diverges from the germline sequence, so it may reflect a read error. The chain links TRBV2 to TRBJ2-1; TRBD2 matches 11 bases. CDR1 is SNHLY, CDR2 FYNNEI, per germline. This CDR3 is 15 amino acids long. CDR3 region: CASSALAGGDNEQFF. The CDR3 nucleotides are TGTGCCAGTAGTGCCCTAGCGGGGGGCGACAATGAGCAGTTCTTC. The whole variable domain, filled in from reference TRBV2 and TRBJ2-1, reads EPEVTQTPSHQVTQMGQEVILRCVPISNHLYFYWYRQILGQKVEFLVSFYNNEISEKSEIFDDQFSVERPDGSNFTLKIRSTKLEDSAMYFCASSALAGGDNEQFFGPGTRLTVL.